This is a list of T cell receptor beta chains from one sample in a study of T-cell reconstitution after alpha-beta-depleted transplantation in children. TCRdb independently ran MiXCR on the PCR reads; one entry per CDR3 protein. The sample has fewer than 500,000 distinct CDR3 sequences; roughly two fifths are singletons. Sequences were derived from PBMCs, sampled before TCRalphabeta/CD19-depleted stem cell transplant. The receptors here all came from a girl aged 2 to 9 with aplastic anemia, due to receive a stem cell transplant. The CDR3 runs from the conserved cysteine through the conserved F or W. The D gene is left open where the match is weak. Rows give clone size only sometimes, using once, few, many, or a class for an expanded clone.

j_call clone_size d_call v_call cdr3_length cdr3_nt cdr3_aa
TRBJ2-1 . . TRBV28 11 TGTGCCAGCAGGTATTCGGATGAGCAGTTCTTC CASRYSDEQFF
TRBJ2-5 . . TRBV5-6 15 TGTGCCAGCAGCTTGGCCCTCGGCGAGCGAGAGACCCAGTACTTC CASSLALGERETQYF
TRBJ2-7 few . TRBV20-1 12 TGCAGTGCTAGCTTCTCGAATAAGGGGCAGTACTTC CSASFSNKGQYF
TRBJ1-3 few . TRBV29-1 16 TGCAGCGTTGTAGTCCGGGGAGGCAGCTCTGGAAACACCATATATTTT CSVVVRGGSSGNTIYF
TRBJ2-1 few TRBD2 TRBV18 15 TGTGCCAGCTCTCCTACTAGCGGGAGGGCCCATGAGCAGTTCTTC CASSPTSGRAHEQFF
TRBJ2-7 few TRBD1 TRBV4-1 16 TGCGCCAGCAGCCAAGATTCGCCAGGGGGATACTACGAGCAGTACTTC CASSQDSPGGYYEQYF
TRBJ1-1 . . TRBV7-2 15 TGTGCCAGCAGCTTAGGAGCGGGTCTAGCATATGAAGCTTTCTTT CASSLGAGLAYEAFF
TRBJ1-6 . . TRBV6-5 16 TGTGCCAGCAGTCACAGGGATCTATGGGGACCGTCACCCCTCCACTTT CASSHRDLWGPSPLHF
TRBJ1-5 . . TRBV6-5 16 TGTGCCAGCAGTTCGACGGGGCAGTTTAGCAATCAGCCCCAGCATTTT CASSSTGQFSNQPQHF
TRBJ1-5 . TRBD1 TRBV6-1 13 TGTGCCAGTCAGGGGGCGACCGATCAGCCCCAGCATTTT CASQGATDQPQHF
TRBJ1-2 . TRBD1 TRBV5-1 11 TGCGCCAGCAGCTGGGACAGAGTCCTCACCTTC CASSWDRVLTF
TRBJ1-2 . . TRBV5-6 14 TGTGCCAGCGGCGTGGGACAATCGAACTATGGCTACACCTTC CASGVGQSNYGYTF
TRBJ2-5 . . TRBV29-1 12 TGCAGCGCCTCACGGACCCAAGAGACCCAGTACTTC CSASRTQETQYF
TRBJ2-5 few TRBD2 TRBV28 19 TGTGCCAGCAGTTCTCAGGCCCCCCCGGGACTAGCGGGAAAAGAGACCCAGTACTTC CASSSQAPPGLAGKETQYF
TRBJ2-5 . . TRBV20-1 11 TGCAGTGCTACTAATGAAGAGACCCAGTACTTC CSATNEETQYF
TRBJ2-7 . TRBD1 TRBV6-1 16 TGTGCCAGCAGCCCGGTTCTAGGGACAAGGGGGCCCGAGCAGTACTTC CASSPVLGTRGPEQYF
TRBJ1-6 . . TRBV9 12 TGTGCCAGCAGCGACGGGAATTCACCCCTCCACTTT CASSDGNSPLHF
TRBJ2-7 once . TRBV20-1 12 TGCAGTGCTACAGGGCCCCTAGGCGAGCAGTACTTC CSATGPLGEQYF
TRBJ2-7 . TRBD2 TRBV20-1 18 TGCAGTGCTAGACTCCCGGCTAGCGGGAGCCCCATTTCCTACGAGCAGTACTTC CSARLPASGSPISYEQYF
TRBJ1-1 few . TRBV3-1 15 TGTGCCAGCAGCCGTACAACAGGGACGGACACTGAAGCTTTCTTT CASSRTTGTDTEAFF
TRBJ2-5 . . TRBV10-3 13 TGTGCCATCAGTGAGGCAGGCCAAGAGACCCAGTACTTC CAISEAGQETQYF
TRBJ2-5 few TRBD1 TRBV20-1 18 TGCAGTGCCAGAAATCCCGGTCGGGACAGGGGGCTCGGGGAGACCCAGTACTTC CSARNPGRDRGLGETQYF
TRBJ2-1 . . TRBV21-1 14 TGTGCCAGCAGCAAAGATCGCGGAGACAATGAGCAGTTCTTC CASSKDRGDNEQFF
TRBJ2-7 . . TRBV15 14 TGTGCCACCAGCAGTAACGGATCCCCCTACGAGCAGTACTTC CATSSNGSPYEQYF
TRBJ1-1 . TRBD1 TRBV4-1 16 TGCGCCAGCAGCCCAGGACAGGGACGGGGAAACACTGAAGCTTTCTTT CASSPGQGRGNTEAFF
TRBJ2-6 . TRBD1 TRBV20-1 15 TGCAGTGCCAACAGGGGTCGGTCCGGGGCCAACGTCCTGACTTTC CSANRGRSGANVLTF